This record looks at one TCR beta chain sequence and its context. The source of the sample is a study of blood T cell repertoires in COVID-19. Enrolled during active infection, Seattle patients were then followed longitudinally. After removal of 6 bases from V and 14 bases from J, the junction contained 15 bases not matched to a gene. CDR1 is KGHSH and CDR2 is LQKENI in the germline V gene. CDR3 length: 15 amino acids. Authors' processing steps: For nucleated cells, counts were estimated from reference gene primer amplification. Some clones are missing from TCRdb's copy, which holds only in-frame ones; the method was immunoSEQ multiplex PCR. The V and J calls and clone size are taken from that table; D and trimming were inferred from the DNA. In the table there are around 61,000 clones, roughly nine tenths of which are singletons.

V and J are TRBV18 and TRBJ1-6; TRBD1 agrees at 8 bases. This receptor was obtained from a woman aged 55-70 years with COVID-19, enrolled during active disease. The sequenced sample consisted of peripheral blood. CDR3 DNA: TGTGCCAGCTCCTCACAGGGACAGGAGATTTTAGCCCTCCACTTT. It codes for CASSSQGQEILALHF.